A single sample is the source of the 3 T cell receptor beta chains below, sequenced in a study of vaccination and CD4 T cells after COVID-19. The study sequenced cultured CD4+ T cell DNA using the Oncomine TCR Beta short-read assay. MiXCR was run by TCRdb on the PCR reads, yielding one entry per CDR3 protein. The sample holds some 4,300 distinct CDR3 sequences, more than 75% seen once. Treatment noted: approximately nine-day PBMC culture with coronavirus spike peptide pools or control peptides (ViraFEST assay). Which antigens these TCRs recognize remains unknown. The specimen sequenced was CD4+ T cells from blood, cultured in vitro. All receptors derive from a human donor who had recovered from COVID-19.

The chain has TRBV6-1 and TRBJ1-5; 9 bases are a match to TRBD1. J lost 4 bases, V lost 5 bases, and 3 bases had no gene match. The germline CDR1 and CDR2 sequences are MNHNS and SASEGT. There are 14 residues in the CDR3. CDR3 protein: CASSPGTGNQPQHF. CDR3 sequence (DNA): TGTGCCAGCAGTCCCGGGACAGGGAATCAGCCCCAGCATTTT.

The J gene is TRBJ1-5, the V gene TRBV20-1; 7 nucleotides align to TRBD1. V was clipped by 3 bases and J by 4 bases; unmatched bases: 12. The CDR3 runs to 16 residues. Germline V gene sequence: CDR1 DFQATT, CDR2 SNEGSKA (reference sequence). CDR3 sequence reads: CSASRGGAFNNQPQHF. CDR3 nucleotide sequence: TGCAGTGCTAGTAGAGGGGGCGCTTTCAATAATCAGCCCCAGCATTTT.

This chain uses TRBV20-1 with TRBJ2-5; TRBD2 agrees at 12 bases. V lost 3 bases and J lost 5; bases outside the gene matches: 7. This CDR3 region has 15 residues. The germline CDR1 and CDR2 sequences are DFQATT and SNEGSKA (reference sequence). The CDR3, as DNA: TGCAGTGCTAGGCCCCTAGCGGGAGGGCTGGAGACCCAGTACTTC. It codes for CSARPLAGGLETQYF.